A selection of T cell receptor beta chains follows, all from one sample in a study of lymphopenia after photon versus proton radiotherapy. The table came from immunoSEQ multiplex PCR; TCRdb's copy has only in-frame clones and leaves some out. In the table there are approximately 21,000 clones, 85% of which are singletons. This sample comprised peripheral blood, obtained from a patient treated with photon-based radiotherapy. The receptors were gathered from a man aged 60 to 69 with pancreatic cancer. Each CDR3 is given without its conserved first and last residue. The order of the fields is clone size, V gene, J gene, CDR3 protein. Clone size is given for some rows only: seen once, a few or many times, or a class if the clone is expanded.

-	TRBV10-3	TRBJ2-2	AISEVTGELF
once	TRBV6-1	TRBJ1-5	ASRVGRHQPQH
-	TRBV29-1	TRBJ2-1	SVLAGTGLNEQF
-	TRBV13	TRBJ2-1	ASSLEPGEPYNEQF
-	TRBV7-3	TRBJ2-1	ASSSSGGGYNEQF
-	TRBV28	TRBJ1-2	GARANYGYT
-	TRBV5-5	TRBJ2-5	ASSLLVRETQY
-	TRBV27	TRBJ1-2	ASSRDRVERGYT
-	TRBV19	TRBJ2-7	ASSQSGGAYGPHEQY
-	TRBV30	TRBJ1-2	AWSATLGRGYT
-	TRBV30	TRBJ2-3	AWSVGDTQY
-	TRBV12-5	TRBJ1-3	ASNRAGGISGNTIY
-	TRBV18	TRBJ2-5	ASSPPGPRETQY
-	TRBV10-3	TRBJ1-5	ASNDRNQPQH
-	TRBV10-3	TRBJ1-5	AINRVLNQPQH
once	TRBV29-1	TRBJ2-1	SVEARTSYNEQF
once	TRBV12-5	TRBJ1-1	ASGIGTKVVEAF
-	TRBV30	TRBJ2-1	AWSRSGGYNEQF
once	TRBV19	TRBJ2-1	ASSPNGGSSYNEQF
-	TRBV30	TRBJ1-6	AWGRSNSPLH
-	TRBV18	TRBJ2-3	ASSPTDTQY
-	TRBV18	TRBJ2-7	ASSPPRVGFDEQY
-	TRBV29-1	TRBJ2-1	SGGLTSGGYNEQF
-	TRBV5-1	TRBJ2-3	ASSSGGLTDTQY
-	TRBV18	TRBJ2-3	ASSPGTSGGANTQY
-	TRBV7-9	TRBJ1-2	ASSSPGQGSGYT
-	TRBV5-6	TRBJ1-4	ASRSRGQSFEKLF
-	TRBV27	TRBJ2-7	ASSFGTGSYEQY
-	TRBV9	TRBJ2-7	ASSVGRGAYEQY
-	TRBV7-6	TRBJ2-3	ASSLGHIAGNTDTQY
-	TRBV19	TRBJ2-1	ASIPEGTGAYSEQF
-	TRBV19	TRBJ2-1	ASSVSNGQPQF
-	TRBV2	TRBJ1-5	ASSVRQVNQPQH
-	TRBV4-1	TRBJ2-3	ASSQVLGRVRSRTDTQY
-	TRBV11-1	TRBJ2-7	ASSLDYEQY
-	TRBV2	TRBJ2-1	ASSGRLAGAISYNEQF
-	TRBV5-4	TRBJ2-3	ASSQGLAGSTDTQY
-	TRBV5-5	TRBJ1-2	ASSLLSSYT
-	TRBV4-1	TRBJ2-1	ASSLRQNLYNEQF
-	TRBV7-7	TRBJ2-5	ASSFGQRPGETQY
-	TRBV4-1	TRBJ2-7	ASRRRDTAYEQY